Sequencing of this T cell receptor (beta chain) was carried out in a study of T cell repertoires in cytomegalovirus infection. Study as a whole: Both a matching HLA type and CMV infection were indicated by public TCR beta signatures.

For this clonotype: As yet, its antigen is unknown. This clone may be a read error of a much larger clone one base away.

Study-level points and caveats: Cumulative public TCR beta family frequency identified carriers of CMV plus the relevant HLA.

A single record per CDR3 protein comes from TCRdb applying MiXCR to the reads. The repertoire has around 630,000 distinct CDR3 sequences, 24% of them found once; the top ten carry approximately 8%. The CDR3 consists of 12 residues. Germline V gene data show CDR1 as WSHSY and CDR2 as SAAADI. Trimming cost V 0 bases and J 8 bases, with 7 bases left between them. The sample was CD8+ T cells from PBMCs. This clonotype was obtained from a human donor in good health (CMV status not recorded). Some clones in this sample may be carry-over from other donors' samples. This chain links TRBV10-2 with TRBJ1-1; D uncertain. The CDR3 bases are TGCGCCAGCAGTGAGTCGCGGAAAGAAGCTTTCTTT. Translating it yields CASSESRKEAFF.